This is a list of T cell receptor beta chains from one sample in a study of CD8 T cells in Susac syndrome. In TCRdb, the immunoSEQ multiplex PCR reads were re-called with MiXCR into one record per CDR3 protein. The sample contains 53,000 or so distinct CDR3 sequences, roughly 93% of which appear only once. Sequencing used CD8+ T cells from PBMCs. Source of these receptors: a human donor in good health. Both conserved end residues are part of each CDR3. The D gene is left open where the match is weak. For some rows the clone size is stated as once, few or many, or as a class when expanded; others skip it.

V	D	size	J	CDR3	DNA
TRBV5-1	-	-	TRBJ1-2	CASKGDYGYTF	TGCGCCAGCAAAGGGGACTATGGCTACACCTTC
TRBV5-4	-	once	TRBJ2-7	CASSLGGAASYEQYF	TGTGCCAGCAGCTTGGGGGGAGCTGCCTCCTACGAGCAGTACTTC
TRBV13	-	-	TRBJ2-7	CASSDGSNDEQYF	TGTGCCAGCAGCGACGGGAGTAATGACGAGCAGTACTTC
TRBV7-9	-	-	TRBJ1-4	CASSPGTLVEKLFF	TGTGCCAGCAGCCCGGGAACCCTGGTTGAAAAACTGTTTTTT
TRBV14	-	-	TRBJ1-2	CASSQVALPRDGYTF	TGTGCCAGCAGCCAAGTGGCCCTACCTCGGGATGGCTACACCTTC
TRBV5-1	-	-	TRBJ2-7	CASSLGTSSYEQYF	TGCGCCAGCAGCTTGGGGACAAGCTCCTACGAGCAGTACTTC
TRBV25-1	-	-	TRBJ2-7	CASSEMQAGHEQYF	TGTGCCAGCAGTGAAATGCAGGCCGGCCACGAGCAGTACTTC
TRBV6-5	-	-	TRBJ2-5	CASSYGKGQETQYF	TGTGCCAGCAGTTACGGAAAGGGGCAAGAGACCCAGTACTTC
TRBV5-4	-	-	TRBJ1-2	CASRTGWEAAYGYTF	TGTGCCAGCAGGACGGGATGGGAGGCGGCCTATGGCTACACCTTC
TRBV7-9	-	once	TRBJ2-7	CASSRIDSTYEQYF	TGTGCCAGCAGCCGAATCGACAGCACCTACGAGCAGTACTTC
TRBV20-1	-	-	TRBJ2-7	CSAMREESGVYEQYF	TGCAGTGCTATGCGGGAAGAATCAGGGGTTTACGAGCAGTACTTC
TRBV14	-	-	TRBJ2-1	CASSLGYPYNEQFF	TGTGCCAGCAGCCTAGGGTATCCCTACAATGAGCAGTTCTTC
TRBV4-1	TRBD2	-	TRBJ2-7	CASSQGLAGSGYEQYF	TGCGCCAGCAGCCAAGGGCTAGCGGGCTCTGGGTACGAGCAGTACTTC
TRBV12-3/TRBV12-4	-	-	TRBJ2-4	CASSSTEPSAKNIQYF	TGTGCCAGCAGTTCGACAGAGCCCTCAGCCAAAAACATTCAGTACTTC
TRBV27	-	-	TRBJ1-5	CASGLSSNQPQHF	TGTGCCAGCGGCCTCAGTTCCAATCAGCCCCAGCATTTT
TRBV27	-	-	TRBJ1-6	CASSLGVPSGSMALHF	TGTGCCAGCAGTTTAGGGGTTCCGTCCGGTTCCATGGCCCTCCACTTT
TRBV3-1	-	-	TRBJ2-7	CAAGSYEQYF	TGTGCCGCAGGCTCCTACGAGCAGTACTTC
TRBV28	TRBD1	-	TRBJ1-1	CASSRGQGPMNTEAFF	TGTGCCAGCAGCCGGGGACAGGGCCCGATGAACACTGAAGCTTTCTTT
TRBV29-1	TRBD1	-	TRBJ2-7	CSVEDLHTGTGVMGEQYF	TGCAGCGTTGAAGATCTTCATACCGGGACAGGGGTAATGGGGGAGCAGTACTTC
TRBV28	-	-	TRBJ1-1	CASSWEGGGTEVFF	TGTGCCAGCAGTTGGGAAGGTGGCGGCACTGAAGTTTTCTTT
TRBV20-1	TRBD2	-	TRBJ2-1	CSASSPGLATNEQFF	TGCAGTGCTAGCTCCCCGGGACTAGCGACGAATGAGCAGTTCTTC
TRBV5-1	-	-	TRBJ2-1	CASSSGREQFF	TGCGCCAGCAGCTCGGGACGTGAGCAGTTCTTC
TRBV7-8	TRBD1	-	TRBJ1-1	CASSLDRAEAFF	TGTGCCAGCAGCTTGGACAGGGCTGAAGCTTTCTTT
TRBV6-5	TRBD1	once	TRBJ1-2	CASSYEGAGYGYTF	TGTGCCAGCAGTTACGAGGGGGCTGGCTATGGCTACACCTTC
TRBV28	TRBD2	-	TRBJ2-5	CASSLLAGGPQETQYF	TGTGCCAGCAGTCTCCTAGCGGGAGGGCCTCAAGAGACCCAGTACTTC
TRBV2	-	-	TRBJ2-7	CASSEALPLQGPIAYEQYF	TGTGCCAGCAGTGAAGCGCTTCCTTTGCAGGGACCGATCGCCTACGAGCAGTACTTC
TRBV6-4	-	-	TRBJ2-3	CASSGGSDTDTQYF	TGTGCCAGCAGTGGGGGGTCGGACACAGATACGCAGTATTTT
TRBV6-6	TRBD1	-	TRBJ1-1	CASTLGDRKTEAFF	TGTGCCAGCACCCTAGGGGACAGAAAGACTGAAGCTTTCTTT
TRBV20-1	-	-	TRBJ2-3	CHTGEGTDTQYF	TGCCATACAGGGGAGGGCACAGATACGCAGTATTTT
TRBV15	-	-	TRBJ2-7	CATSRDRDVGEQYF	TGTGCCACCAGCAGAGATCGGGACGTGGGTGAGCAGTACTTC
TRBV19	-	-	TRBJ2-6	CASIGSWGANVLTF	TGTGCCAGTATAGGTAGTTGGGGGGCCAACGTCCTGACTTTC
TRBV13	TRBD2	-	TRBJ2-7	CASSPSAAGVAYEQYF	TGTGCCAGCAGCCCCTCGGCGGCGGGAGTCGCGTACGAGCAGTACTTC
TRBV9	-	-	TRBJ1-2	CASSVGSQGYTF	TGTGCCAGCAGCGTAGGCAGCCAAGGCTACACCTTC